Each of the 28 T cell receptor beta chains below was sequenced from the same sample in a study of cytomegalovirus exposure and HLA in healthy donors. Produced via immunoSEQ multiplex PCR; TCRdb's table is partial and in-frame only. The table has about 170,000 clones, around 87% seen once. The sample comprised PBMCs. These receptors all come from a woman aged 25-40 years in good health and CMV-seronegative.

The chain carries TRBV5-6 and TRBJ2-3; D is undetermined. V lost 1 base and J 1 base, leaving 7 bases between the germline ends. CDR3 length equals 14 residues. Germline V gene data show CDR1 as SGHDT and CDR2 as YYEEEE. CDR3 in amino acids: CASSLSAGTDTQYF. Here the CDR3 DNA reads TGTGCCAGCAGCTTGTCCGCAGGCACAGATACGCAGTATTTT.

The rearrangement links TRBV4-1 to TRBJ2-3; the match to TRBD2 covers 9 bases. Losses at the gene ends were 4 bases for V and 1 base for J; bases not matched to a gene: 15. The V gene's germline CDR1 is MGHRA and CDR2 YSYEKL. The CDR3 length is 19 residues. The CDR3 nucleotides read TGCGCCAGCAGCCCTGGACGAAGCGGGGGGACCCCTCGCACAGATACGCAGTATTTT. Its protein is CASSPGRSGGTPRTDTQYF.

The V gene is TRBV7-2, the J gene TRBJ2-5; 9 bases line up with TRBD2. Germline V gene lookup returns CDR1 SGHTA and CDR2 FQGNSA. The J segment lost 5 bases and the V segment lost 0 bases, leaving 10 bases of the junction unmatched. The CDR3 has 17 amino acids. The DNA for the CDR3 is TGTGCCAGCAGCTTAGCGGTTTCGGCGGGGGGGTGGGAGACCCAGTACTTC. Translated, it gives CASSLAVSAGGWETQYF.

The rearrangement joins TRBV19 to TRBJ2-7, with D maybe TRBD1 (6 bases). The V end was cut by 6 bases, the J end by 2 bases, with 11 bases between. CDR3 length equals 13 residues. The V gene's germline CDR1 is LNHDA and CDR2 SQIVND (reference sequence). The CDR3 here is CASSYRTAYEQYF. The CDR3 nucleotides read TGTGCCAGTAGCTACAGGACAGCCTACGAGCAGTACTTC.

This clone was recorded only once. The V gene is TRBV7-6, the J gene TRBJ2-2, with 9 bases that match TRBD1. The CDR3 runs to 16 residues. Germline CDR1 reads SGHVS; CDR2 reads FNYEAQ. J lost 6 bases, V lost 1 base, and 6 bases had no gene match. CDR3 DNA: TGTGCCAGCAGCTTAGTTGGGACAGGGAAATCCGGGGAGCTGTTTTTT. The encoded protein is CASSLVGTGKSGELFF.

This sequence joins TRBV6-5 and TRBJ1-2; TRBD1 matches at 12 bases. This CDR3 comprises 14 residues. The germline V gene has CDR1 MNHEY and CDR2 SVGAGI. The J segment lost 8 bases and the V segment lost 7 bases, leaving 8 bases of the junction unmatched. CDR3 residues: CASNRDRGLSGYTF. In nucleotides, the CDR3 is TGTGCCAGCAACCGGGACAGGGGGCTTAGCGGCTACACCTTC.

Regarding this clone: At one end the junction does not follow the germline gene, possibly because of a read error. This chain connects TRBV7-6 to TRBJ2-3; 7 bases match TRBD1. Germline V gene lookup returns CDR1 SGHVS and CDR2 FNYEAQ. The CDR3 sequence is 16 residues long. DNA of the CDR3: TGTGCCAGCAGCCCTAACACAGGACAGGACACAGATACGCGGTATTTT. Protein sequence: CASSPNTGQDTDTRYF.

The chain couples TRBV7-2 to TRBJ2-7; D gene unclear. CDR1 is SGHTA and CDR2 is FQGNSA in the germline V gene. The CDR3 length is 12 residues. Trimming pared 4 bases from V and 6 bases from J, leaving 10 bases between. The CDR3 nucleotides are TGTGCCAGCAGCTACGGAGATGTCGAGCAGTACTTC. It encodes CASSYGDVEQYF. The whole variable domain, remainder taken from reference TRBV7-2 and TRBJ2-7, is GAGVSQSPSNKVTEKGKDVELRCDPISGHTALYWYRQSLGQGLEFLIYFQGNSAPDKSGLPSDRFSAERTGGSVSTLTIQRTQQEDSAVYLCASSYGDVEQYFGPGTRLTVT.

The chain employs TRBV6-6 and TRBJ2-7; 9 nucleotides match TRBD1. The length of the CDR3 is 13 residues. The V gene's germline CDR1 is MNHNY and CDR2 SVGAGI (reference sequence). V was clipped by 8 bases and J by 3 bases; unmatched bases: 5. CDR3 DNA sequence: TGTGCCAGCCGAGACAGGGGGTACTACGAGCAGTACTTC. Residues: CASRDRGYYEQYF.

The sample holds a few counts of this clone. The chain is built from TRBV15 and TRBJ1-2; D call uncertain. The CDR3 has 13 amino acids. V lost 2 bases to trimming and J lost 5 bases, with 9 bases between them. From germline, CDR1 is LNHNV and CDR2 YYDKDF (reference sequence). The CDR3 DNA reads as TGTGCCACCAGCAGATCGCAGGATTATGGCTACACCTTC. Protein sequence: CATSRSQDYGYTF.

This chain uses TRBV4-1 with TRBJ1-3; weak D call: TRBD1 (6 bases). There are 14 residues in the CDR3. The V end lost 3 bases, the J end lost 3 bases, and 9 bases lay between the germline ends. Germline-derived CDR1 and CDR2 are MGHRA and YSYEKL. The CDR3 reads CASSQGAGGNTIYF. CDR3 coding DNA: TGCGCCAGCAGCCAGGGGGCGGGTGGAAACACCATATATTTT.

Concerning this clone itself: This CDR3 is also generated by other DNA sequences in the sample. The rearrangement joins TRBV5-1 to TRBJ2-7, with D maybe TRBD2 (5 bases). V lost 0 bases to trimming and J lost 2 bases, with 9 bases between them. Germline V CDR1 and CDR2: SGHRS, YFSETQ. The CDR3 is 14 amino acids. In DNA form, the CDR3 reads TGCGCCAGCAGCTTGGCTCGGGGTGCCTACGAGCAGTACTTC. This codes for CASSLARGAYEQYF.

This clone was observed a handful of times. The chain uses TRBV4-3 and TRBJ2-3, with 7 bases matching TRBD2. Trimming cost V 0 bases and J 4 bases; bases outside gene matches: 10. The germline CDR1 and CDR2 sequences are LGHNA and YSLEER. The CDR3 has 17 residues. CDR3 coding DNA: TGCGCCAGCAGCCAAGATTCCAGCGGGGTGGGGGCAGATACGCAGTATTTT. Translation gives CASSQDSSGVGADTQYF.

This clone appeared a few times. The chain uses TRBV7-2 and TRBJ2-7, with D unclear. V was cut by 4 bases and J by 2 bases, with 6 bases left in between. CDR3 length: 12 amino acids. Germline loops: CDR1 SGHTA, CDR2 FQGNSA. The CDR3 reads CASSSSPYEQYF. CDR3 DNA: TGTGCCAGCAGCTCCTCCCCCTACGAGCAGTACTTC.

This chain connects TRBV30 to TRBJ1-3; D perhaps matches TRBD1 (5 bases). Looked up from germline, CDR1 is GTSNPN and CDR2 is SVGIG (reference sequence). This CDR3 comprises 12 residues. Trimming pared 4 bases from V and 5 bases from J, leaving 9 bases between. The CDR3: CAWKGTRNTIYF. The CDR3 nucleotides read TGTGCCTGGAAGGGGACTAGAAACACCATATATTTT.

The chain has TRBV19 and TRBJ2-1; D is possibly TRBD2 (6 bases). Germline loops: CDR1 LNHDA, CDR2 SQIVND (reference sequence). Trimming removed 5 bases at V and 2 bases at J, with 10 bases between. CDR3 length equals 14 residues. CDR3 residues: CASSAGLTYNEQFF. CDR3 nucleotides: TGTGCCAGTAGTGCGGGACTTACCTACAATGAGCAGTTCTTC.

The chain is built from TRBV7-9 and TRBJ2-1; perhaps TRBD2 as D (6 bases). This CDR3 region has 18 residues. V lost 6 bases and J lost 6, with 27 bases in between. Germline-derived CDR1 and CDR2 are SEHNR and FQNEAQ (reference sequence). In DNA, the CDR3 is TGTGCCAGCAGGATTTTTGGGACCCTGGGTGGCGGGGCCAATGAGCAGTTCTTC. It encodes CASRIFGTLGGGANEQFF.

CDR3 in amino acids: CASSFDRGNALHF. The CDR3 nucleotides read TGTGCCAGCAGCTTCGACAGGGGGAATGCCCTCCACTTT. This chain connects TRBV5-4 to TRBJ1-6; TRBD1 matches at 9 bases. The germline V gene has CDR1 SGHNT and CDR2 YYREEE (reference sequence). The CDR3 is 13 amino acids. V shed 2 bases and J 14 bases; nucleotides not matched to a gene: 5.

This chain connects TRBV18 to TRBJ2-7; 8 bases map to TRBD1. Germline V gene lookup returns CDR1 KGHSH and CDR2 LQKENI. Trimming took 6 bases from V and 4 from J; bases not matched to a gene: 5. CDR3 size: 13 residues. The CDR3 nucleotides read TGTGCCAGCTCCCGGGACAGGATGTACGAGCAGTACTTC. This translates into CASSRDRMYEQYF. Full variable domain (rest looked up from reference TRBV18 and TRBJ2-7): NAGVMQNPRHLVRRRGQEARLRCSPMKGHSHVYWYRQLPEEGLKFMVYLQKENIIDESGMPKERFSAEFPKEGPSILRIQQVVRGDSAAYFCASSRDRMYEQYFGPGTRLTVT.

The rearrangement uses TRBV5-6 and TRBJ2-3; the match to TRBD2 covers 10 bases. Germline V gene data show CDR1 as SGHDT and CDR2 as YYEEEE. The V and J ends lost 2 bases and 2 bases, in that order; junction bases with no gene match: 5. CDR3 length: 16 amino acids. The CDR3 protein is CASSLRTSGPTDTQYF. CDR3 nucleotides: TGTGCCAGCAGCTTAAGGACTAGCGGCCCCACAGATACGCAGTATTTT.

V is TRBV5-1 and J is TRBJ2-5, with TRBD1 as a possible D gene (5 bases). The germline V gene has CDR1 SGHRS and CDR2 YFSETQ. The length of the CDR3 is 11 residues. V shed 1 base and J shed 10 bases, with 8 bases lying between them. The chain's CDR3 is CASSLKGIQYF. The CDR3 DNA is TGCGCCAGCAGCTTGAAGGGGATCCAGTACTTC.

CDR3 nucleotide sequence: TGTGCCAGCAGTGAACTCTTAGCGGGAGCACTAGCGGGAGTAAGCACAGATACGCAGTATTTT. As protein: CASSELLAGALAGVSTDTQYF. The chain uses TRBV6-1 and TRBJ2-3; TRBD2 matches at 11 bases. The CDR3 consists of 21 residues. With V trimmed by 2 bases and J by 0 bases, 16 bases remained unmatched. The V gene's germline CDR1 is MNHNS and CDR2 SASEGT.

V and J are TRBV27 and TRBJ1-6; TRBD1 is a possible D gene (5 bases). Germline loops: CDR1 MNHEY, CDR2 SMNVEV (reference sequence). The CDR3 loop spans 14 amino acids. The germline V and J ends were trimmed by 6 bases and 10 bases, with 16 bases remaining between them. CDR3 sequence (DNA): TGTGCCAGCAGCCCTACGACAGCTAGATCACCCCTCCACTTT. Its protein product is CASSPTTARSPLHF.

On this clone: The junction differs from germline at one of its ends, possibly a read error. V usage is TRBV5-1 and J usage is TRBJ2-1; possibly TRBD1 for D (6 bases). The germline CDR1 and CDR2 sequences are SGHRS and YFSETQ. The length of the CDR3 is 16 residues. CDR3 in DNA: TGTGCCAGCAGCTTGGCGACAGGCTTGTCCTACAATGAGCAGTTCTTC. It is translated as CASSLATGLSYNEQFF. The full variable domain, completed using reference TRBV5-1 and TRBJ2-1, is KAGVTQTPRYLIKTRGQQVTLSCSPISGHRSVSWYQQTPGQGLQFLFEYFSETQRNKGNFPGRFSGRQFSNSRSEMNVSTLELGDSALYLCASSLATGLSYNEQFFGPGTRLTVL.

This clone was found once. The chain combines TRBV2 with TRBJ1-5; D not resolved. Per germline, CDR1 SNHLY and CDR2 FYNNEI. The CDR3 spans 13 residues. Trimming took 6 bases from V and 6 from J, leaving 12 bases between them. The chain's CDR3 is CASRKEMVQPQHF. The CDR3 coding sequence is TGTGCCAGCAGGAAGGAGATGGTTCAGCCCCAGCATTTT.

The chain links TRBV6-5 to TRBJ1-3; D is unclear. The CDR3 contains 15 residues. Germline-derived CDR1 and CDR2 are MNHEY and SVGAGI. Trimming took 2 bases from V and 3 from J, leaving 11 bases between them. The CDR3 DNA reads TGTGCCAGCAGTTACAATCGGGGAGGTGGAAACACCATATATTTT. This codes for CASSYNRGGGNTIYF.

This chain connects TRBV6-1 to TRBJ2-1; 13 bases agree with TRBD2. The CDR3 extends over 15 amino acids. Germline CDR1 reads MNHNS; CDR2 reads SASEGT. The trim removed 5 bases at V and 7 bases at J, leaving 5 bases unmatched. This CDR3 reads CASSPLAGGSNEQFF. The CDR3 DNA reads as TGTGCCAGCAGTCCACTAGCGGGGGGGAGTAATGAGCAGTTCTTC.

This CDR3 reads CATSSRQGLVSEQYF. In DNA, the CDR3 is TGTGCCACCAGCTCCCGGCAGGGTTTGGTTTCCGAGCAGTACTTC. The V call is TRBV15, the J call TRBJ2-7; D is possibly TRBD1 (5 bases). Germline V gene sequence: CDR1 LNHNV, CDR2 YYDKDF (reference sequence). The ends were cut back, 5 bases at V and 6 bases at J, with 20 bases in the middle. CDR3 length: 15 amino acids.